This T cell receptor beta chain is from a study of Graves' ophthalmopathy and Graves' hyperthyroidism. The study, taken as a whole, reports: Most clonotypes expanded in thyroid above 0.001 frequency were present in blood too. For separating ophthalmopathy from stable hyperthyroidism, a 13-signature model gave 85% to 90% sensitivity and 81.08% specificity.

Researchers took RNA transcripts and amplified TCR beta CDR3 regions from them. HTBI primers were used in a first-round RT-PCR, which preceded a second-round multiplex PCR. TCRdb fed the multiplex PCR reads into MiXCR, producing one record per CDR3 protein. The sample has about 400,000 distinct CDR3 sequences; 18% are singletons. V lost 1 base and J 1 base, leaving 10 bases between the germline ends. The CDR3 totals 15 residues. Moderate-to-severe activity, CAS ≥3, NOSPECS ≥4 and duration under 3 months were recorded for donors with ophthalmopathy. Certain patients, namely those with other autoimmune diseases, uncontrolled infections, pregnancy or lactation, were excluded. In its sample, this clonotype was seen many times. The antigen is not known.

The TCR sequence derives from a woman aged 18-29 years with Graves' ophthalmopathy. The sequencing sample was made of peripheral blood. The chain carries TRBV12-3 or TRBV12-4 and TRBJ1-1, with D uncertain. Here the CDR3 reads CASSLESSSNTEAFF. The CDR3 bases are TGTGCCAGCAGTTTAGAGTCCAGCTCGAACACTGAAGCTTTCTTT.